A single sample is the source of the 20 T cell receptor beta chains below, sequenced in a study of T cell responses to AZD1222 COVID-19 vaccine. Method: immunoSEQ multiplex PCR; TCRdb's copy keeps in-frame clones and lacks some. The sample has about 77,000 clones; 80% to 95% are singletons. The material was peripheral blood, obtained 28 days after the second AZD1222 dose. These TCRs come from an adult who received the AZD1222 COVID-19 vaccine.

This clone appeared a single time. This chain connects TRBV30 to TRBJ1-2; no definite D call. CDR1 GTSNPN and CDR2 SVGIG come from the germline V gene (reference sequence). This CDR3 comprises 13 residues. Trimming stripped 0 bases from V and 2 bases from J, with 7 bases between. This CDR3 is CAWSVKANYGYTF. The CDR3 DNA reads TGTGCCTGGAGTGTGAAAGCCAACTATGGCTACACCTTC.

This clone was seen just once. The chain employs TRBV28 and TRBJ1-4; 7 bases are a match to TRBD1. Germline V lookup: CDR1 MDHEN, CDR2 SYDVKM. The V segment lost 5 bases and the J segment 10 bases; nucleotides outside the gene matches: 10. The CDR3 runs 14 residues. CDR3 region: CASSPGTVHAKLFF. CDR3 bases: TGTGCCAGCAGTCCGGGGACAGTCCATGCAAAACTGTTTTTT.

In this sample, this clone turned up once. J is TRBJ2-7 and V is TRBV5-1; TRBD2 is a possible D gene (5 bases). Germline V gene sequence: CDR1 SGHRS, CDR2 YFSETQ. Trimming stripped 2 bases from V and 5 bases from J, with 11 bases between. This CDR3 has 13 amino acids. The CDR3 protein is CASSLSGNHEQYF. The CDR3 DNA is TGCGCCAGCAGCTTATCGGGGAACCACGAGCAGTACTTC.

V and J are TRBV4-1 and TRBJ1-2, with TRBD1 matching 8 bases. Per germline, CDR1 MGHRA and CDR2 YSYEKL. This CDR3 spans 14 amino acids. J gave up 7 bases and V 1 base, and 5 bases lay outside the gene matches. The CDR3, as DNA: TGCGCCAGCAGCCAAGCCGCAGGGGGCCCTGGCTACACCTTC. This encodes CASSQAAGGPGYTF.

V usage is TRBV29-1 and J usage is TRBJ2-7, with D maybe TRBD2 (6 bases). The CDR3 loop spans 14 amino acids. V was pared by 6 bases and J by 0 bases, with 15 bases between. CDR1 is SQVTM and CDR2 is ANQGSEA in the germline V gene. The CDR3 reads CSVGGGTGSYEQYF. The CDR3 bases are TGCAGCGTCGGGGGTGGGACGGGCTCCTACGAGCAGTACTTC.

This clone appeared a single time. The V gene is TRBV7-9, the J gene TRBJ2-1, with 12 bases lining up with TRBD2. The germline V gene has CDR1 SEHNR and CDR2 FQNEAQ (reference sequence). V was clipped by 5 bases and J by 5 bases; unmatched bases: 4. This CDR3 is built from 15 residues. The CDR3 protein is CASSVRLAGDNEQFF. The CDR3 coding sequence is TGTGCCAGCAGCGTGAGACTAGCGGGGGACAATGAGCAGTTCTTC.

This clone was observed a few times. The genes are TRBV6-5 and TRBJ1-1; 9 bases line up with TRBD1. There are 15 residues in the CDR3. V trimming: 1 base; J trimming: 6 bases; junction bases outside the gene matches: 6. Germline CDR1 and CDR2: MNHEY and SVGAGI. The CDR3 region has the DNA TGTGCCAGCAGTTACTGGACAGGGGTTGAGGCTGAAGCTTTCTTT. Its translation is CASSYWTGVEAEAFF.

The rearrangement uses TRBV12-5 and TRBJ2-1; D not resolved. The V end lost 0 bases, the J end lost 5 bases, and 14 bases lay between the germline ends. The CDR3 spans 16 residues. CDR1 is LGHNT and CDR2 is FRNRAP in the germline V gene. The CDR3 region is CASGLVLIGPDNEQFF. The CDR3, as DNA: TGTGCTAGTGGTTTGGTACTCATTGGACCAGACAATGAGCAGTTCTTC.

The rearrangement joins TRBV15 to TRBJ2-1; 9 bases align to TRBD1. The germline V gene encodes CDR1 LNHNV and CDR2 YYDKDF (reference sequence). The J segment lost 7 bases and the V segment lost 3 bases, leaving 7 bases of the junction unmatched. This CDR3 region has 15 residues. The CDR3 bases are TGTGCCACCAGCAGGGGGACAGGGTTAGGGAATGAGCAGTTCTTC. It specifies CATSRGTGLGNEQFF.

This clone was seen just once. The chain couples TRBV10-1 to TRBJ2-5; TRBD1 aligns across 7 bases. Germline V gene lookup returns CDR1 WNHNN and CDR2 SYGVQD (reference sequence). The junction had 8 bases not matched to a gene; V was cut back by 6 bases and J by 4 bases. The length of the CDR3 is 14 residues. The CDR3 spells CASSLGQSGETQYF. CDR3 DNA: TGCGCCAGCAGCCTGGGACAGTCGGGAGAGACCCAGTACTTC.

This chain links TRBV30 with TRBJ2-7; 7 nucleotides agree with TRBD2. Germline trimming cut 6 bases from V and 3 bases from J; bases unmatched to any gene: 17. The CDR3 is 16 residues long. Germline V gene data show CDR1 as GTSNPN and CDR2 as SVGIG (reference sequence). CDR3 sequence: CACEWRTLAGRYEQYF. Here the CDR3 DNA reads TGTGCCTGTGAGTGGAGGACTTTAGCGGGCCGCTACGAGCAGTACTTC.

The CDR3 is CSVESGGTNTQYF. For the CDR3, the DNA is TGCAGCGTTGAATCGGGAGGTACGAATACGCAGTATTTT. The chain employs TRBV29-1 and TRBJ2-3, with TRBD2 matching over 7 bases. The V and J ends lost 2 bases and 7 bases, in that order; junction bases with no gene match: 6. The CDR3 is 13 residues long. Germline V CDR1 and CDR2: SQVTM, ANQGSEA.

The chain uses TRBV7-9 and TRBJ2-5; D gene ambiguous. V gave up 3 bases and J gave up 5 bases, with 19 bases separating them. This CDR3 is built from 16 residues. Per the germline V gene, CDR1 is SEHNR and CDR2 is FQNEAQ (reference sequence). The CDR3 DNA sequence: TGTGCCAGCAGCTTTTCTCCAGGCAGCCGGATGGAGACCCAGTACTTC. Translated, it gives CASSFSPGSRMETQYF.

This clone has just one count. CDR3 bases: TGTGCCAGCAGTCGTGAGACAGGACTTTTCTACGAGCAGTACTTC. It is translated as CASSRETGLFYEQYF. V usage is TRBV2 and J usage is TRBJ2-7, with TRBD1 as a possible D gene (6 bases). The CDR3 is 15 amino acids. Trimming took 5 bases from V and 3 from J, leaving 17 bases between them. CDR1 SNHLY and CDR2 FYNNEI come from the germline V gene.

This clone was recorded once. The chain links TRBV7-2 to TRBJ2-7; TRBD1 is a possible D gene (6 bases). Germline CDR1 reads SGHTA; CDR2 reads FQGNSA. This CDR3 has 15 amino acids. Trimming removed 1 base at V and 0 bases at J, with 10 bases between. Written as DNA, the CDR3 is TGTGCCAGCAGCTTAGTAGGACAGAGCTCCTACGAGCAGTACTTC. Translating it yields CASSLVGQSSYEQYF.

The CDR3 loop reads CASSLTGNTGELFF. In DNA form, the CDR3 reads TGTGCCAGCAGTCTCACAGGAAACACCGGGGAGCTGTTTTTT. V and J are TRBV27 and TRBJ2-2, with a tentative D call TRBD1 (5 bases). The CDR3 length is 14 residues. V was clipped by 5 bases and J by 2 bases, with 9 bases between them. CDR1 and CDR2 from the germline V gene are MNHEY and SMNVEV (reference sequence).

This clone occurred a few times. CDR3 in DNA: TGTGCCAGTAGTATTAGACGGGGTAGGCGGATGAACACTGAAGCTTTCTTT. It specifies CASSIRRGRRMNTEAFF. The rearrangement uses TRBV19 and TRBJ1-1, with D unclear. The CDR3 contains 17 residues. Germline V lookup: CDR1 LNHDA, CDR2 SQIVND (reference sequence). Trimming cost V 3 bases and J 0 bases, with 17 bases left between them.

J is TRBJ2-1 and V is TRBV7-2; D is perhaps TRBD1 (5 bases). CDR3 length: 15 residues. The germline V and J ends were trimmed by 5 bases and 7 bases, with 18 bases remaining between them. CDR1 and CDR2 from the germline V gene are SGHTA and FQGNSA. The CDR3 spells CASSLHGRAGNEQFF. Written as DNA, the CDR3 is TGTGCCAGCAGCCTCCACGGCAGGGCCGGGAATGAGCAGTTCTTC.

J is TRBJ2-7 and V is TRBV5-6; D is unresolved. Trimming shortened V by 2 bases and J by 3 bases, and 9 bases separated the two germline ends. This CDR3 spans 13 amino acids. Germline-derived CDR1 and CDR2 are SGHDT and YYEEEE. Here the CDR3 reads CASSFGLIYEQYF. CDR3 nucleotide sequence: TGTGCCAGCAGCTTTGGGCTTATCTACGAGCAGTACTTC.

The chain employs TRBV7-9 and TRBJ1-1; D is unclear. In germline, CDR1 is SEHNR, CDR2 FQNEAQ (reference sequence). V shed 2 bases and J shed 1 base, with 11 bases lying between them. The CDR3 is 15 amino acids. The CDR3 loop reads CASSLRGDTNTEAFF. CDR3 DNA: TGTGCCAGCAGCTTACGGGGAGATACGAACACTGAAGCTTTCTTT. Together with reference TRBV7-9 and TRBJ1-1, the CDR3 gives the full variable domain: DTGVSQNPRHKITKRGQNVTFRCDPISEHNRLYWYRQTLGQGPEFLTYFQNEAQLEKSRLLSDRFSAERPKGSFSTLEIQRTEQGDSAMYLCASSLRGDTNTEAFFGQGTRLTVV.